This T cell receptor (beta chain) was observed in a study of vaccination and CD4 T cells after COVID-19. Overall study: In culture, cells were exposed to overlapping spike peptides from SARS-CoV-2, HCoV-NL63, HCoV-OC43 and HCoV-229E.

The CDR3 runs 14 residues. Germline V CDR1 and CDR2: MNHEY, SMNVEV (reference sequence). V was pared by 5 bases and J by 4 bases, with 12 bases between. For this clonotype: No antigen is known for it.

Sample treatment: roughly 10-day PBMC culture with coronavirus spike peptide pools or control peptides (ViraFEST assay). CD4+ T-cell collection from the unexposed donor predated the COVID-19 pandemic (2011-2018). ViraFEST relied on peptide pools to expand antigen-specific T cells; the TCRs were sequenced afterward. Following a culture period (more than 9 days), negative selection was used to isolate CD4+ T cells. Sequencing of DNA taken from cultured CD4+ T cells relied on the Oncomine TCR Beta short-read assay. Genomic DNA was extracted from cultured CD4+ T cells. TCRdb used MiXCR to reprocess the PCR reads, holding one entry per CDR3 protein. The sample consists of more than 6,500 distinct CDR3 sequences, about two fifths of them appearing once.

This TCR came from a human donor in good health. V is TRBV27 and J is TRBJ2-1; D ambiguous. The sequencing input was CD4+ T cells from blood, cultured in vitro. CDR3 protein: CASSGQVGYNEQFF. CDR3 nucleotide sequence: TGTGCCAGCAGTGGCCAGGTAGGGTACAATGAGCAGTTCTTC.